The TCR beta chain described here comes from a study of CD8+ T cells in alopecia areata. Extracted RNA was reverse transcribed into cDNA, the sequencing template. Generated by immunoSEQ multiplex PCR, the TCRdb table keeps only in-frame clones and is missing some. The sample holds approximately 66,000 clones, approximately 60% seen once. Isolation of CD4+ and CD8+ T cells from PBMCs was achieved by sorting. Study-wide findings and caveats: Although TCR sharing was seen in mice, sharing across patients was less clear, possibly for HLA-related reasons.

Per the germline V gene, CDR1 is MDHEN and CDR2 is SYDVKM. The trim removed 5 bases at V and 3 bases at J, leaving 9 bases unmatched. This CDR3 contains 15 residues. This clone showed up just a few times. The antigen is undetermined. The TCR sequence derives from a human donor with alopecia areata. Source: CD8+ T cells sorted from blood, taken at week 0. V usage is TRBV28 and J usage is TRBJ2-5; TRBD1 matches 7 bases. CDR3 sequence (DNA): TGTGCCAGCAGTGTATACAGGGGACGCAAAGAGACCCAGTACTTC. Protein product: CASSVYRGRKETQYF.